Below, 29 T cell receptor beta chains from the same sample are listed, as sequenced in a study of cytotoxic CD8 clonotypes in ibrutinib-treated CLL. Profiling relied on immunoSEQ multiplex PCR, and the TCRdb table lists in-frame clones only, not all of them. This table holds around 140,000 clones, 76% found once. Material: PBMCs, obtained after 24 months of ibrutinib treatment. Every receptor here comes from a human donor with chronic lymphocytic leukemia.

The chain uses TRBV7-2 and TRBJ2-3, with D maybe TRBD1 (5 bases). Trimming pared 8 bases from V and 0 bases from J, leaving 12 bases between. Germline-derived CDR1 and CDR2 are SGHTA and FQGNSA. The CDR3 is made up of 14 amino acids. CDR3 protein: CASGASASTDTQYF. The DNA of the CDR3 is TGTGCCAGCGGGGCTAGTGCTAGCACAGATACGCAGTATTTT.

This chain uses TRBV11-2 with TRBJ1-2; TRBD1 is a possible D gene (5 bases). This CDR3 has 12 residues. Per germline, CDR1 SGHAT and CDR2 FQNNGV. V lost 0 bases to trimming and J lost 13 bases, with 12 bases between them. CDR3 DNA sequence: TGTGCCAGCAGCTTAGATCGGGGGGACCGCACCTTC. Encoded protein: CASSLDRGDRTF.

The V and J genes are TRBV27 and TRBJ2-3; 9 nucleotides line up with TRBD2. Germline assignment: CDR1 MNHEY and CDR2 SMNVEV (reference sequence). The CDR3 is made up of 16 amino acids. V lost 3 bases, J lost 6 bases, and 10 bases stayed unmatched. CDR3 amino acids: CASSLLAGGPGDTQYF. CDR3 coding DNA: TGTGCCAGCAGTTTGCTCGCGGGAGGGCCGGGGGATACGCAGTATTTT.

V and J are TRBV9 and TRBJ2-7; D may match TRBD1 or TRBD2 (5 bases each). Looked up from germline, CDR1 is SGDLS and CDR2 is YYNGEE. The CDR3 spans 15 residues. The V end was cut by 4 bases, the J end by 0 bases, with 14 bases between. DNA of the CDR3: TGTGCCAGCAGCCCCCGGGGCGTGAGCTCCTACGAGCAGTACTTC. Translated: CASSPRGVSSYEQYF. The variable domain in full, completed from reference TRBV9 and TRBJ2-7, reads DSGVTQTPKHLITATGQRVTLRCSPRSGDLSVYWYQQSLDQGLQFLIQYYNGEERAKGNILERFSAQQFPDLHSELNLSSLELGDSALYFCASSPRGVSSYEQYFGPGTRLTVT.

The V and J genes are TRBV29-1 and TRBJ1-1, with a possible D match to TRBD1 (6 bases). V lost 4 bases, J lost 0 bases, and 15 bases lay in between. The CDR3 has 15 amino acids. Germline V gene sequence: CDR1 SQVTM, CDR2 ANQGSEA. CDR3 in amino acids: CSVVGGQIMNTEAFF. CDR3 in DNA: TGCAGCGTTGTAGGCGGACAGATAATGAACACTGAAGCTTTCTTT.

This chain links TRBV11-2 with TRBJ1-4; D perhaps matches TRBD1 (6 bases). Trimming removed 7 bases at V and 7 bases at J, with 16 bases between. Germline V CDR1 and CDR2: SGHAT, FQNNGV. The CDR3 has 14 residues. CDR3 region: CASNPGGRGEKLFF. The CDR3 DNA sequence: TGTGCCAGCAACCCCGGGGGGCGCGGTGAAAAACTGTTTTTT.

The chain recombines TRBV7-3 with TRBJ2-1; 8 bases are a match to TRBD2. This CDR3 comprises 16 residues. V shed 1 base, J shed 5 bases, and the junction held 7 bases outside the gene matches. Germline V gives CDR1 SGHTA, CDR2 FQGTGA. This CDR3 reads CASSLSGLAGDNEQFF. The CDR3 region has the DNA TGTGCCAGCAGCTTAAGCGGGCTAGCGGGCGACAATGAGCAGTTCTTC.

The CDR3, as DNA: TGCGCCAGCAGCCCACAGGGGCCTGCGAGCGAGCAGTACTTC. Its protein product is CASSPQGPASEQYF. The gene calls are TRBV10-1 and TRBJ2-7; TRBD1 matches 7 bases. CDR1 is WNHNN and CDR2 is SYGVQD in the germline V gene (reference sequence). The CDR3 has 14 amino acids. V shed 6 bases and J 6 bases; nucleotides not matched to a gene: 11.

A note on this clone: Other DNA variants within this sample encode the same CDR3. This chain uses TRBV7-2 with TRBJ2-7, with 8 bases fitting TRBD1. Germline lookup yields CDR1 SGHTA and CDR2 FQGNSA. Losses at the gene ends were 5 bases for V and 2 bases for J; bases not matched to a gene: 5. This CDR3 region has 14 residues. The CDR3 DNA reads as TGTGCCAGCAGCCTCGACAGGGGACCCTACGAGCAGTACTTC. Its protein is CASSLDRGPYEQYF.

The chain has TRBV4-3 and TRBJ2-7; TRBD1 aligns across 8 bases. V shed 4 bases and J 3 bases; nucleotides not matched to a gene: 11. CDR1 and CDR2 from the germline V gene are LGHNA and YSLEER. This CDR3 has 16 amino acids. This CDR3 is CASSPRQGSSGYEQYF. CDR3 in DNA: TGCGCCAGCAGCCCCCGACAGGGGAGCTCGGGCTACGAGCAGTACTTC.

Worth noting for this clone: Compared with germline, one end of the junction differs, possibly owing to a read error. The gene calls are TRBV7-7 and TRBJ2-5; TRBD2 matches 13 bases. This CDR3 has 17 residues. Germline CDR1 SSHAT, CDR2 FNYEAQ (reference sequence). CDR3 sequence: CASTPSTSGGTKETQYF. In nucleotides, the CDR3 is TGTGCTAGCACCCCGTCGACTAGCGGGGGGACAAAAGAGACCCAGTACTTC. Full variable domain (remainder filled in from reference TRBV7-7 and TRBJ2-5): GAGVSQSPRYKVTKRGQDVTLRCDPISSHATLYWYQQALGQGPEFLTYFNYEAQPDKSGLPSDRFSAERPEGSISTLTIQRTEQRDSAMYRCASTPSTSGGTKETQYFGPGTRLLVL.

The CDR3 is CASSPDPGGLAGGGGEQFF. The CDR3, as DNA: TGTGCCAGCAGCCCAGACCCAGGTGGACTAGCGGGGGGCGGGGGTGAGCAGTTCTTC. V gene TRBV4-2 combines with J gene TRBJ2-1, with TRBD2 identical over 14 bases. V was clipped by 4 bases and J by 9 bases; unmatched bases: 17. The CDR3 has 19 residues. Germline-derived CDR1 and CDR2 are LGHNA and YNFKEQ.

This clone was detected only a few times. V is TRBV7-3 and J is TRBJ2-5; 7 bases match TRBD2. Germline trimming cut 0 bases from V and 5 bases from J; bases unmatched to any gene: 0. There are 13 residues in the CDR3. Germline CDR1 reads SGHTA; CDR2 reads FQGTGA. The CDR3 sequence is CASSLTRGETQYF. The CDR3 DNA sequence: TGTGCCAGCAGCTTAACGCGGGGGGAGACCCAGTACTTC.

This clone was seen a few times. The V gene is TRBV15, the J gene TRBJ1-5; D unclear. The CDR3 is 12 residues long. V gave up 0 bases and J gave up 5 bases, with 2 bases separating them. Germline CDR1 is LNHNV and CDR2 is YYDKDF (reference sequence). CDR3 region: CATSRDDQPQHF. In DNA, the CDR3 is TGTGCCACCAGCAGAGATGATCAGCCCCAGCATTTT. The whole variable domain, remainder taken from reference TRBV15 and TRBJ1-5, is DAMVIQNPRYQVTQFGKPVTLSCSQTLNHNVMYWYQQKSSQAPKLLFHYYDKDFNNEADTPDNFQSRRPNTSFCFLDIRSPGLGDTAMYLCATSRDDQPQHFGDGTRLSIL.

This clone was counted between two and nine times. The chain couples TRBV19 to TRBJ2-7, with TRBD1 matching 7 bases. CDR3 length: 14 residues. The V and J ends lost 3 bases and 2 bases, in that order; junction bases with no gene match: 4. CDR1 and CDR2 (germline): LNHDA, SQIVND (reference sequence). CDR3 nucleotide sequence: TGTGCCAGTAGTATGGGCCAGGGGGCCTACGAGCAGTACTTC. Translating it yields CASSMGQGAYEQYF.

The J gene is TRBJ2-2, the V gene TRBV4-1; D call uncertain. This CDR3 spans 13 amino acids. V lost 0 bases and J 10 bases, leaving 9 bases between the germline ends. The V gene's germline CDR1 is MGHRA and CDR2 YSYEKL. DNA for the CDR3: TGCGCCAGCAGCCAAGAAGCCCGTTTGGAGCTGTTTTTT. This translates into CASSQEARLELFF.

This chain links TRBV6-5 with TRBJ2-1; 11 positions match TRBD2. V was pared by 0 bases and J by 3 bases, with 1 base of the junction left unmatched. In germline, CDR1 is MNHEY, CDR2 SVGAGI. CDR3 size: 16 residues. CDR3 residues: CASSYSGLAGYNEQFF. DNA of the CDR3: TGTGCCAGCAGTTACTCCGGACTAGCGGGCTACAATGAGCAGTTCTTC.

This chain connects TRBV28 to TRBJ2-7; possibly TRBD1 for D (6 bases). There are 12 residues in the CDR3. V dropped 6 bases and J dropped 1 base, with 7 bases sitting between them. CDR1 is MDHEN, CDR2 SYDVKM, per germline. This CDR3 is CASRQGSYEQYF. CDR3 DNA: TGTGCCAGCAGACAGGGTTCCTACGAGCAGTACTTC.

The V and J genes are TRBV5-1 and TRBJ1-3, with 9 positions matching TRBD1. CDR1 is SGHRS, CDR2 YFSETQ, per germline. The CDR3 length is 18 residues. V shed 2 bases and J 0 bases; nucleotides not matched to a gene: 9. Here the CDR3 reads CASSLLGQGDFSGNTIYF. The CDR3 DNA is TGCGCCAGCAGCTTATTGGGACAGGGAGACTTCTCTGGAAACACCATATATTTT.

This clone was picked up a small number of times. The V gene is TRBV28, the J gene TRBJ1-5; no clear D. The CDR3 has 11 residues. The germline V gene has CDR1 MDHEN and CDR2 SYDVKM. V was shortened by 5 bases and J by 5 bases, with 4 bases between the two germline ends. The CDR3 DNA follows: TGTGCCAGCAGTCACCATCAGCCCCAGCATTTT. Translated, it gives CASSHHQPQHF.

This clone was found once. This chain joins TRBV7-2 and TRBJ2-1; a weak D match, TRBD2 (5 bases). Trimming took off 5 bases at V and 0 bases at J, with 14 bases between the two ends. The length of the CDR3 is 16 residues. CDR1 SGHTA and CDR2 FQGNSA come from the germline V gene. The CDR3 region has the DNA TGTGCCAGCAGCCCCGCGACTATGAGCTCCTACAATGAGCAGTTCTTC. Its protein product is CASSPATMSSYNEQFF. Drawing the rest from reference TRBV7-2 and TRBJ2-1, the complete variable domain is GAGVSQSPSNKVTEKGKDVELRCDPISGHTALYWYRQSLGQGLEFLIYFQGNSAPDKSGLPSDRFSAERTGGSVSTLTIQRTQQEDSAVYLCASSPATMSSYNEQFFGPGTRLTVL.

The chain's CDR3 is CASSLRLAGGTYQETQYF. CDR3 bases: TGCGCCAGCAGCCTACGACTAGCGGGAGGGACGTACCAAGAGACCCAGTACTTC. The chain uses TRBV4-3 and TRBJ2-5; TRBD2 aligns across 14 bases. The CDR3 consists of 18 residues. Trimming removed 4 bases from V and 0 bases from J; junction bases left unmatched: 7. The germline V gene has CDR1 LGHNA and CDR2 YSLEER.

CDR3: CASSWGLAGMDEQFF. CDR3 nucleotide sequence: TGCGCCAGCAGCTGGGGACTAGCGGGAATGGATGAGCAGTTCTTC. The chain recombines TRBV5-1 with TRBJ2-1, with 13 bases that match TRBD2. CDR1 and CDR2 (germline): SGHRS, YFSETQ. The CDR3 consists of 15 residues. Trimming cost V 3 bases and J 8 bases; bases outside gene matches: 5.

The CDR3 sequence: CASSPSTSGSGQETQYF. The CDR3 DNA sequence: TGTGCCAGCAGCCCTTCGACTAGCGGGAGCGGGCAAGAGACCCAGTACTTC. V and J are TRBV27 and TRBJ2-5; 12 positions agree with TRBD2. CDR1 and CDR2 from the germline V gene are MNHEY and SMNVEV (reference sequence). V shed 6 bases and J 2 bases; nucleotides not matched to a gene: 10. The CDR3 is 17 residues long.

This clone was observed a few times. This sequence joins TRBV6-4 and TRBJ2-2; D possibly matches TRBD1 or TRBD2 (5 bases each). The V gene's germline CDR1 is MRHNA and CDR2 SNTAGT. V lost 6 bases and J 4 bases, leaving 12 bases between the germline ends. The CDR3 contains 14 residues. The CDR3 nucleotides read TGTGCCAGCAGCGGGGCAGCAGGCACCGGGGAGCTGTTTTTT. Translating gives CASSGAAGTGELFF.

V and J are TRBV6-1 and TRBJ2-7; possibly TRBD1 or TRBD2 for D (5 bases each). The CDR3 is 13 amino acids. Trimming took 4 bases from V and 9 from J, leaving 16 bases between them. Germline V gene sequence: CDR1 MNHNS, CDR2 SASEGT. This chain's CDR3 is CASSGGTAPRQYF. DNA for the CDR3: TGTGCCAGCAGTGGGGGGACGGCTCCACGGCAGTACTTC.

The rearrangement links TRBV7-9 to TRBJ1-4; maybe TRBD1 (5 bases). Per the germline V gene, CDR1 is SEHNR and CDR2 is FQNEAQ (reference sequence). V dropped 3 bases and J dropped 5 bases, with 10 bases sitting between them. The CDR3 is made up of 14 amino acids. In nucleotides, the CDR3 is TGTGCCAGCAGCTTGGCGGCAGGGAATGAAAAACTGTTTTTT. Translating gives CASSLAAGNEKLFF.

The chain has TRBV5-4 and TRBJ2-1; D remains unclear. Per germline, CDR1 SGHNT and CDR2 YYREEE (reference sequence). The CDR3 consists of 12 residues. Trimming stripped 4 bases from V and 9 bases from J, with 11 bases between. The CDR3 bases are TGTGCCAGCAGCCGCAGCCGTGCTGAGCAGTTCTTC. It is translated as CASSRSRAEQFF.

V is TRBV7-9 and J is TRBJ2-1, with a tentative D call TRBD2 (6 bases). V gave up 5 bases and J gave up 8 bases, with 16 bases separating them. CDR3 length: 14 amino acids. The germline CDR1 and CDR2 sequences are SEHNR and FQNEAQ (reference sequence). The CDR3 DNA is TGTGCCAGCAGCCCACCGGGACTTCCCCATGAGCAGTTCTTC. This sequence encodes CASSPPGLPHEQFF.